The source of this T cell receptor beta chain is a study of CD8 T cells in Susac syndrome. The RNA input was roughly 0.45 to 1 ug, and it was reverse transcribed with random hexamers. TCRdb re-called the immunoSEQ multiplex PCR reads through MiXCR, storing one row per CDR3 protein. This sample has under 350,000 distinct CDR3 sequences, with under 95% found just once. The sequence came from a human donor with multiple sclerosis. The sample comprised CD4+ T cells from PBMCs.

Here the CDR3 reads CAWSAHRAGYTF. CDR3 sequence (DNA): TGTGCCTGGAGTGCCCACAGGGCTGGCTACACCTTC. The genes are TRBV30 and TRBJ1-2; D is perhaps TRBD1 (6 bases). Germline loops: CDR1 GTSNPN, CDR2 SVGIG (reference sequence). Trimming cost V 1 base and J 7 bases, with 10 bases left between them. This CDR3 comprises 12 residues. The full variable domain, rest sourced from reference TRBV30 and TRBJ1-2, is SQTIHQWPATLVQPVGSPLSLECTVEGTSNPNLYWYRQAAGRGLQLLFYSVGIGQISSEVPQNLSASRPQDRQFILSSKKLLLSDSGFYLCAWSAHRAGYTFGSGTRLTVV.